Sequencing of this T cell receptor beta chain was carried out in a study of cytomegalovirus exposure and HLA in healthy donors. Overall study results and limits: Across donors, sequencing depth was assumed by presence/absence analyses to be roughly uniform.

This clone turned up a few times. Its antigen is not known. It was with 60 Vbeta and 13 Jbeta primers that the PCR ran. Libraries were prepared by immunoSEQ multiplex PCR; TCRdb keeps only in-frame clonotypes and omits some of them. The table has under 200,000 clones, around 75% seen once. This cohort consisted of healthy bone marrow donors. This CDR3 has 14 residues. Unmatched junction bases numbered 8, after V lost 4 bases and J lost 5 bases. Germline lookup yields CDR1 MNHEY and CDR2 SMNVEV (reference sequence). V gene TRBV27 combines with J gene TRBJ2-7; TRBD1 agrees at 7 bases. The sample was PBMCs. The sequence was collected from a woman between 25 and 40 years old in good health and CMV-seronegative. The CDR3 sequence: CASSSWERGHEQYF. CDR3 nucleotides: TGTGCCAGCAGTTCCTGGGAAAGGGGGCACGAGCAGTACTTC.